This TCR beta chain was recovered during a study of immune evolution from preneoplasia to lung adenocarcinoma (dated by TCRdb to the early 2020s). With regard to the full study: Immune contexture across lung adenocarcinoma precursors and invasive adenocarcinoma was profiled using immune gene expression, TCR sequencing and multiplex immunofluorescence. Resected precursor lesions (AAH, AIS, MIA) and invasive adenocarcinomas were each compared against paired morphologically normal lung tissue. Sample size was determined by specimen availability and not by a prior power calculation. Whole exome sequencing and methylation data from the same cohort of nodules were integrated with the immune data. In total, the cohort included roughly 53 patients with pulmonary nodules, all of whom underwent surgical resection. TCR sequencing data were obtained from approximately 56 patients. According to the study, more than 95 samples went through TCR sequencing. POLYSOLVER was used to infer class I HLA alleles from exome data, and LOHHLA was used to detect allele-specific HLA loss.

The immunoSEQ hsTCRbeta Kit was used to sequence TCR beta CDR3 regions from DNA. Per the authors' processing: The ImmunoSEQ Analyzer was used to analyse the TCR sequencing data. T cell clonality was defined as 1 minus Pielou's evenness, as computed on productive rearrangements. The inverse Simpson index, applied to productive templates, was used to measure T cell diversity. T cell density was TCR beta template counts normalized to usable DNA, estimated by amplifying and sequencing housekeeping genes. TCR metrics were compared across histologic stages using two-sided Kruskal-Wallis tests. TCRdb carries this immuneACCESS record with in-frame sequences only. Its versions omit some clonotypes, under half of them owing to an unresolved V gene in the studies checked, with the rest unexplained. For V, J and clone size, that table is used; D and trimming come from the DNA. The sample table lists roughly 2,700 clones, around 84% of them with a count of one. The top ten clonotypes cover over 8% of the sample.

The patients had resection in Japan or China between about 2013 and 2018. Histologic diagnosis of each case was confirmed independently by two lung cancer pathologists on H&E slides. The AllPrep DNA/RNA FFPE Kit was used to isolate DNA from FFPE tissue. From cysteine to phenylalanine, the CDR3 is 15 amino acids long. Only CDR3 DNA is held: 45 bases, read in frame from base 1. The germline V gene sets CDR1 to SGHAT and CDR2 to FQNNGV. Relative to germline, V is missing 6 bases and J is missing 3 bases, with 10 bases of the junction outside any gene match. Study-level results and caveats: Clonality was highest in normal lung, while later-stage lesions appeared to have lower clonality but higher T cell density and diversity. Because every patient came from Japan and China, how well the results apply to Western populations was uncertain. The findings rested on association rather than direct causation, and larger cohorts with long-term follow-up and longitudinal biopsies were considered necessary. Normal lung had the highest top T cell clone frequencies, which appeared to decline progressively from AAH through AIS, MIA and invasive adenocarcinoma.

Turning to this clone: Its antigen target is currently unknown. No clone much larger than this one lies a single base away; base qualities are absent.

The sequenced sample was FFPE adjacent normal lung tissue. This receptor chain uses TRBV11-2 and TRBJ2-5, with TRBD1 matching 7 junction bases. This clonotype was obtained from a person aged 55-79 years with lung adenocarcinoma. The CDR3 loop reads CASRRDTDREETQYF. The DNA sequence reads TGTGCCAGCAGACGAGATACCGACAGGGAAGAGACCCAGTACTTC. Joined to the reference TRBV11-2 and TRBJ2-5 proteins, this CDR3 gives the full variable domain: EAGVAQSPRYKIIEKRQSVAFWCNPISGHATLYWYQQILGQGPKLLIQFQNNGVVDDSQLPKDRFSAERLKGVDSTLKIQPAKLEDSAVYLCASRRDTDREETQYFGPGTRLLVL.